This passage covers 6 T cell receptor beta chains from one sample sequenced in a study of T cell responses to AZD1222 COVID-19 vaccine (dated by TCRdb to the early 2020s). The time point label on this specimen signifies: baseline before first vaccination. The library was produced with the immunoSEQ multiplex PCR assay. TCRdb mirrors the immuneACCESS table, restricted to in-frame sequences. Some clones are absent from its copies; in checked studies, under half trace to an unresolved V gene, and the reason for the others is unknown. The sample has approximately 260,000 clones on record, roughly 93% of them singletons. The ten largest clones add up to roughly 0.51% of the sample. The source was peripheral blood, collected on day 0 of AZD1222 vaccination. Receptors originate from an adult in good health.

The J gene is TRBJ1-1, the V gene TRBV27; D call uncertain. The germline V and J ends were trimmed by 5 bases and 1 base, with 11 bases remaining between them. This CDR3 is 14 amino acids long. Germline CDR1 reads MNHEY; CDR2 reads SMNVEV (reference sequence). CDR3 amino acids: CASSPPFENTEAFF. For the CDR3, the DNA is TGTGCCAGCAGTCCACCCTTCGAGAACACTGAAGCTTTCTTT.

V is TRBV21-1 and J is TRBJ2-5; the listed D gene, TRBD1, was not tested against the DNA. TRBV21-1 is listed as a pseudogene. The CDR3 is 15 amino acids. The CDR3 reads CASSKEGAGAETQYF. The DNA of the CDR3 is TGTGCCAGCAGCAAAGAAGGGGCAGGTGCGGAGACCCAGTACTTC.

V is TRBV12-5 and J is TRBJ1-4, with TRBD1 identical over 9 bases. Losses at the gene ends were 6 bases for V and 8 bases for J; bases not matched to a gene: 16. There are 17 residues in the CDR3. Germline CDR1 LGHNT, CDR2 FRNRAP. CDR3 in DNA: TGTGCTAGTGGACCCCATTTGGACAGGGGCTTAGGGGAAAAACTGTTTTTT. It codes for CASGPHLDRGLGEKLFF.

The chain carries TRBV28 and TRBJ2-4; D not certain. V shed 4 bases and J shed 1 base, with 11 bases lying between them. CDR3 length: 15 amino acids. Germline CDR1 MDHEN, CDR2 SYDVKM. The CDR3 sequence is CASSSGGVAKNIQYF. For the CDR3, the DNA is TGTGCCAGCAGTTCGGGTGGGGTTGCCAAAAACATTCAGTACTTC.

This sequence joins TRBV24-1 and TRBJ2-3; no definite D call. Deletions cut 4 bases from V and 2 bases from J, with 9 bases between. From germline, CDR1 is KGHDR and CDR2 SFDVKD. The length of the CDR3 is 14 residues. CDR3 nucleotide sequence: TGTGCCACCAGTGACCCCCGGACCACAGATACGCAGTATTTT. Protein product: CATSDPRTTDTQYF.

This chain joins TRBV29-1 and TRBJ2-7; no definite D call. This CDR3 is 11 amino acids long. Trimming removed 5 bases at V and 6 bases at J, with 11 bases between. Germline CDR1 is SQVTM and CDR2 is ANQGSEA. The CDR3 nucleotides read TGCAGCGTTTCCGGTGTGGCCGAGCAGTACTTC. Translating it yields CSVSGVAEQYF.